The source of this T cell receptor (beta chain) is a study of blood T cells in healthy people across ages. V lost 4 bases, J lost 1 base, and 9 bases stayed unmatched. The CDR3 covers 17 residues. CDR1 is SGHRS, CDR2 YFSETQ, per germline. A second about 7 to 12 cycle PCR used barcoded and J-beta primers. TCRdb re-derived calls from the 5' RACE reads in MiXCR, one entry per CDR3 protein. The table shows approximately 810,000 distinct CDR3 sequences, with roughly 26% occurring only once. What was sequenced was blood. The rearrangement links TRBV5-1 to TRBJ2-2; 8 bases line up with TRBD2. This sequence was found in a woman older than 75 in good health. CDR3: CASSPLGGGRNTGELFF. In DNA, the CDR3 is TGCGCCAGCAGCCCTCTCGGCGGGGGGCGGAACACCGGGGAGCTGTTTTTT.